Detailed here is one TCR beta chain. What it binds is unknown. These data come from a study of cytomegalovirus exposure and HLA in healthy donors. V lost 4 bases and J lost 5; bases outside the gene matches: 5. This CDR3 is built from 15 residues. Germline CDR1 SGHRS, CDR2 YFSETQ. 60 Vbeta and 13 Jbeta primers were used in PCR. The data were produced by immunoSEQ multiplex PCR, yet TCRdb's version contains in-frame clones alone and is incomplete. The repertoire table contains approximately 42,000 clones. Regarding the study as a whole: Presence/absence analysis assumed near-uniform sequencing depth across donors. Productive status was seen about 90% or about 30% of the time for most TCR beta V segments in an earlier analysis. Later work associated 17,000 or so TCR beta sequences with HLA alleles at 0.05 false discovery rate.

Among the donors, all were healthy bone marrow donors. The sequenced material came from PBMCs. The clonotype comes from a male donor in good health and CMV-seronegative. V and J are TRBV5-1 and TRBJ2-1; 11 nucleotides match TRBD2. The CDR3 loop reads CASSPRLAGNNEQFF. The DNA of the CDR3 is TGCGCCAGCAGCCCCAGACTAGCGGGGAACAATGAGCAGTTCTTC.